This T cell receptor beta chain was retrieved from a study of blood T cell repertoires in COVID-19. Sequencing was performed with immunoSEQ multiplex PCR; in TCRdb, only in-frame clones are kept and a portion is missing. The sample has over 150,000 clones, roughly 80% seen once. J lost 8 bases, V lost 3 bases, and 3 bases had no gene match. CDR1 is LGHDT, CDR2 YNNKEL, per germline (reference sequence). CDR3 length: 13 amino acids. Researchers sorted participants into cohorts using their self-reported clinical history. The receptor comes from a middle-aged man who had recovered from COVID-19. Sequenced: PBMCs or T cells enriched from blood (not recorded which). The chain joins TRBV3-1 (or the pseudogene TRBV3-2) to TRBJ1-2; 10 bases match TRBD1. CDR3 protein: CASSQGTGVGYTF. The DNA for the CDR3 is TGTGCCAGCAGCCAGGGGACAGGGGTCGGCTACACCTTC.